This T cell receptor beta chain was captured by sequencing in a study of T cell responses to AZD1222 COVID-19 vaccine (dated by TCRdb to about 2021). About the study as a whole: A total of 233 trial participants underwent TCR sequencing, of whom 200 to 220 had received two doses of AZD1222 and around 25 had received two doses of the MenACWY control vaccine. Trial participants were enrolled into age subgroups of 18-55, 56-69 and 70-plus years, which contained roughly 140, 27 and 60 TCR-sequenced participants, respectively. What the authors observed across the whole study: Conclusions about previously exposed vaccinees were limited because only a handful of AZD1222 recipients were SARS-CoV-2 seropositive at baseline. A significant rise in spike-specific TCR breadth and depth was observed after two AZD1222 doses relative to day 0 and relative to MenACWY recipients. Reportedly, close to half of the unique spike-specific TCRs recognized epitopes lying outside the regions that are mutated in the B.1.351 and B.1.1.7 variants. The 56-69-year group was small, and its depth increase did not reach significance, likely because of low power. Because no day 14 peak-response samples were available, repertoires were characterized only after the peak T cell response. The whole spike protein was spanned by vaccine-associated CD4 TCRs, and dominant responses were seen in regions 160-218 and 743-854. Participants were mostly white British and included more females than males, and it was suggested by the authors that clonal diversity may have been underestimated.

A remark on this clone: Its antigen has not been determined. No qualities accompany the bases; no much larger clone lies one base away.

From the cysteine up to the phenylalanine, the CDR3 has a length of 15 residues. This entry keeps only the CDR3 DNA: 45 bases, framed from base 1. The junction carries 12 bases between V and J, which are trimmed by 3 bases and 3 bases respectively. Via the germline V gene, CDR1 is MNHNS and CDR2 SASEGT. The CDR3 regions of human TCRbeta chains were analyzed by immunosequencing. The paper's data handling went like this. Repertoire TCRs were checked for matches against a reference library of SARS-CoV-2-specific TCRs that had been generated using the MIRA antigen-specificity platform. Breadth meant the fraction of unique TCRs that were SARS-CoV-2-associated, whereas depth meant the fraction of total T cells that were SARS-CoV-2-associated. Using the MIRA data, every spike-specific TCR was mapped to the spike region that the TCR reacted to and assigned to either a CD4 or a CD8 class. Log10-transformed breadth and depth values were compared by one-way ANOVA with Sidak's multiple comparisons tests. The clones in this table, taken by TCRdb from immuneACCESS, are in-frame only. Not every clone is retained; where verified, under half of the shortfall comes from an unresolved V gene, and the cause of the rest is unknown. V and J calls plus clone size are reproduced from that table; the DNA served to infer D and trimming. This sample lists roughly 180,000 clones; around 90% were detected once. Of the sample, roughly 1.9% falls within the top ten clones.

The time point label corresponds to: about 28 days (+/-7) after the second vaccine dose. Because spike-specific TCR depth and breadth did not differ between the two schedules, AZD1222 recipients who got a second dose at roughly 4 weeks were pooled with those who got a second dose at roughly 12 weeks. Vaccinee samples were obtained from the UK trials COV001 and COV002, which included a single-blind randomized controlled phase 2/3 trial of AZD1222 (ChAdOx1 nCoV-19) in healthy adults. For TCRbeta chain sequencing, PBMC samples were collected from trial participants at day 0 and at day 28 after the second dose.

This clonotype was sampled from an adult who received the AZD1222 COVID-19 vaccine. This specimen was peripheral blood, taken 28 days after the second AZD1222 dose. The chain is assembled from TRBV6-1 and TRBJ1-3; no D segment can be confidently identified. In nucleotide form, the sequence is TGTGCCAGCAGTGATGCACGGACGTATGGAAACACCATATATTTT. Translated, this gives CASSDARTYGNTIYF.